A selection of T cell receptor beta chains follows, all from one sample in a study of T cells in Graves' hyperthyroidism and ophthalmopathy. MiXCR, run by TCRdb on the multiplex PCR reads, gives a single entry per CDR3 protein. The table lists about 500,000 distinct CDR3 sequences, about 16% of them singletons. Input material: blood. Source of these receptors: a woman in her 30s with Graves' ophthalmopathy. Both conserved end residues are part of each CDR3. The order of the fields is J gene, D gene, clone size, V gene, CDR3 protein, CDR3 DNA. A D gene is named only where the DNA matches it firmly. A clone size is listed for some rows: how often the clone was seen (once, few, many), or a class if it is expanded.

TRBJ2-3 TRBD2 few TRBV6-1 CASSPSGGDPTQYF TGTGCCAGCAGTCCTAGCGGTGGGGACCCTACGCAGTATTTT
TRBJ1-1 - many TRBV12-3/TRBV12-4 CASSTGIQEAFF TGTGCCAGCAGTACGGGAATCCAAGAAGCTTTCTTT
TRBJ2-5 - many TRBV20-1 CSARDSGRLQETQYF TGCAGTGCTAGGGACAGCGGACGCCTTCAAGAGACCCAGTACTTC
TRBJ2-7 - many TRBV20-1 CSARQAPDYEQYF TGCAGTGCTAGACAAGCACCAGACTACGAGCAGTACTTC
TRBJ2-5 - many TRBV6-1 CASARGPQETQYF TGTGCCAGCGCACGGGGGCCACAAGAGACCCAGTACTTC
TRBJ2-1 TRBD2 many TRBV18 CASSPSGGSRANEQFF TGTGCCAGCTCACCGTCGGGAGGGTCCCGTGCCAATGAGCAGTTCTTC
TRBJ2-1 TRBD2 few TRBV6-2/TRBV6-3 CASSYSGGYNEQFF TGTGCCAGCAGTTATTCGGGGGGCTACAATGAGCAGTTCTTC
TRBJ2-7 - many TRBV7-2 CASSLDRQGGYEQYF TGTGCCAGCAGCTTAGATCGACAGGGAGGCTACGAGCAGTACTTC
TRBJ1-2 TRBD1 many TRBV29-1 CSVRRQGHYGYTF TGCAGCGTTAGGAGACAGGGCCACTATGGCTACACCTTC
TRBJ1-2 TRBD1 - TRBV5-1 CASSFGDREDYGYTF TGCGCCAGCAGCTTTGGGGACAGGGAAGACTATGGCTACACCTTC
TRBJ2-1 TRBD1 many TRBV29-1 CSVEGTGGYEQFF TGCAGCGTTGAAGGGACAGGGGGTTATGAGCAGTTCTTC
TRBJ1-3 - many TRBV3-1 CASSHAQGRSGNTIYF TGTGCCAGCAGCCATGCACAGGGACGGTCTGGAAACACCATATATTTT
TRBJ1-2 TRBD1 many TRBV12-3/TRBV12-4 CASTKDRDSYGYTF TGTGCCAGCACTAAGGACAGGGATAGCTATGGCTACACCTTC
TRBJ2-1 - many TRBV7-2 CASSLYSVNEQFF TGTGCCAGCAGCTTATATTCGGTAAATGAGCAGTTCTTC
TRBJ1-1 - - TRBV19 CASRFLGGNTEAFF TGTGCCAGTAGATTTTTAGGCGGGAACACTGAAGCTTTCTTT
TRBJ2-7 - few TRBV5-8 CASSPTPWGYEQYF TGTGCCAGCAGCCCGACCCCCTGGGGCTACGAGCAGTACTTC
TRBJ1-4 - - TRBV12-3/TRBV12-4 CASSSTENNEKLFF TGTGCCAGCAGCTCTACGGAGAATAATGAAAAACTGTTTTTT
TRBJ2-5 TRBD2 many TRBV6-1 CASSRTSGSAETQYF TGTGCCAGCAGTAGAACTAGCGGGAGTGCAGAGACCCAGTACTTC
TRBJ1-4 - few TRBV6-1 CASRDSGSTNEKLFF TGTGCCAGCAGGGATTCAGGTTCAACTAATGAAAAACTGTTTTTT
TRBJ1-1 TRBD1 once TRBV19 CASSTGQGANTEAFF TGTGCCAGTAGTACCGGACAGGGGGCGAATACTGAAGCTTTCTTT
TRBJ2-7 TRBD2 - TRBV28 CASSYGTSGRGFDEQYF TGTGCCAGCAGTTACGGTACTAGCGGGAGAGGGTTTGACGAGCAGTACTTC
TRBJ2-7 TRBD2 many TRBV12-3/TRBV12-4 CASSYTSGGTFAAEQYF TGTGCCAGCAGTTACACTAGCGGGGGTACCTTTGCCGCCGAGCAGTACTTC
TRBJ1-6 TRBD1 many TRBV12-3/TRBV12-4 CASSQTRGNSPLHF TGTGCCAGCAGTCAGACCAGGGGGAATTCACCCCTCCACTTT
TRBJ2-1 TRBD2 few TRBV20-1 CSARGGHWLAGGSNEQFF TGCAGTGCTAGAGGGGGGCACTGGCTAGCGGGAGGGTCGAATGAGCAGTTCTTC
TRBJ2-5 - few TRBV5-6 CASSRWGRETQYF TGTGCCAGCAGCCGGTGGGGTCGAGAGACCCAGTACTTC
TRBJ2-1 TRBD2 many TRBV30 CAYSGLAGVSDEQFF TGTGCCTACTCGGGACTAGCGGGTGTATCGGATGAGCAGTTCTTC
TRBJ1-1 - few TRBV28 CASSLDSMGAFF TGTGCCAGCAGTTTAGACTCTATGGGAGCTTTCTTT
TRBJ2-2 - few TRBV20-1 CSASPPRGTATNTGELFF TGCAGTGCTAGTCCCCCCCGGGGAACCGCTACGAACACCGGGGAGCTGTTTTTT
TRBJ2-5 - few TRBV4-2 CASSQDTAQETQYF TGTGCCAGCAGCCAAGATACGGCTCAAGAGACCCAGTACTTC
TRBJ2-1 - many TRBV20-1 CSARPTPGGNNEQFF TGCAGTGCCCGCCCAACACCCGGGGGAAACAATGAGCAGTTCTTC
TRBJ2-3 TRBD2 few TRBV3-1 CASSLRTSGIPTDTQYF TGTGCCAGCAGCTTACGGACTAGCGGGATTCCTACAGATACGCAGTATTTT
TRBJ1-2 - many TRBV28 CASSLQQDNYGYTF TGTGCCAGCAGTCTCCAACAGGATAACTATGGCTACACCTTC
TRBJ2-5 - many TRBV29-1 CSVELGSETQYF TGCAGCGTTGAGCTGGGGAGTGAGACCCAGTACTTC
TRBJ2-2 - - TRBV10-3 CAISEKWLGASTGELFF TGTGCCATCAGTGAGAAGTGGTTGGGAGCGAGCACCGGGGAGCTGTTTTTT
TRBJ2-5 TRBD2 - TRBV6-2/TRBV6-3 CASSYGPLAGGRETQYF TGTGCCAGCAGTTACGGACCTCTAGCGGGGGGAAGGGAGACCCAGTACTTC
TRBJ2-7 - - TRBV6-9 CASSYLLGRPFEQYF TGTGCCAGCAGTTACTTGCTGGGACGGCCGTTCGAGCAGTACTTC
TRBJ1-4 TRBD1 few TRBV20-1 CSATRQGGNEKLFF TGCAGTGCTACCAGACAGGGGGGTAATGAAAAACTGTTTTTT
TRBJ2-3 - few TRBV2 CASPEPRTDTQYF TGTGCCAGCCCCGAACCTCGGACAGATACGCAGTATTTT
TRBJ2-7 - many TRBV7-9 CASSSLGEQYF TGTGCCAGCAGCTCCCTAGGCGAGCAGTACTTC
TRBJ1-4 - - TRBV10-3 CAISDGGDTTNEKLFF TGTGCCATCAGTGATGGCGGCGATACAACTAATGAAAAACTGTTTTTT
TRBJ2-1 TRBD1 - TRBV5-1 CASSLGGQGANEQFF TGCGCCAGCAGCTTGGGCGGACAGGGGGCTAATGAGCAGTTCTTC
TRBJ1-1 TRBD1 many TRBV9 CASSDGQGRTEAFF TGTGCCAGCAGCGACGGACAGGGGAGGACTGAAGCTTTCTTT
TRBJ2-2 TRBD1 - TRBV6-2/TRBV6-3 CASSYTTGVWENTGELFF TGTGCCAGCAGTTACACGACAGGGGTTTGGGAAAACACCGGGGAGCTGTTTTTT
TRBJ2-2 TRBD2 - TRBV20-1 CSARGTSGTKNTGELFF TGCAGTGCTAGGGGGACTAGCGGGACAAAGAACACCGGGGAGCTGTTTTTT
TRBJ2-3 - many TRBV20-1 CSARGPETPGTDTQYF TGCAGTGCTAGAGGCCCCGAGACTCCGGGCACAGATACGCAGTATTTT
TRBJ2-7 TRBD2 many TRBV30 CAWLELAGVGEQYF TGTGCCTGGCTCGAACTAGCGGGAGTGGGAGAGCAGTACTTC
TRBJ2-1 - - TRBV5-4 CASSSYSYNEQFF TGTGCCAGCAGCTCCTACTCCTACAATGAGCAGTTCTTC
TRBJ1-2 - many TRBV28 CASSLGASYGYTF TGTGCCAGCAGTTTAGGGGCGAGTTATGGCTACACCTTC
TRBJ2-1 - many TRBV30 CARSGVSYNEQFF TGTGCCAGATCAGGAGTCTCCTACAATGAGCAGTTCTTC
TRBJ1-1 - many TRBV7-2 CASSLSRGTEAFF TGTGCCAGCAGTTTGTCCCGGGGAACTGAAGCTTTCTTT
TRBJ2-6 - - TRBV6-6 CASSYDHGGANVLTF TGTGCCAGCAGTTACGACCATGGGGGGGCCAACGTCCTGACTTTC
TRBJ1-2 - - TRBV6-5 CASSYAGRGYTF TGTGCCAGCAGTTATGCGGGCCGGGGCTACACCTTC
TRBJ1-5 - many TRBV28 CASSLESNQPQHF TGTGCCAGCAGTTTAGAGAGCAATCAGCCCCAGCATTTT
TRBJ1-2 - many TRBV20-1 CSASTGTNYGYTF TGCAGTGCTAGCACCGGGACCAACTATGGCTACACCTTC
TRBJ2-4 - few TRBV12-3/TRBV12-4 CASSYPGVGKNIRYF TGTGCCAGCAGTTATCCGGGTGTTGGCAAAAACATTCGGTACTTC